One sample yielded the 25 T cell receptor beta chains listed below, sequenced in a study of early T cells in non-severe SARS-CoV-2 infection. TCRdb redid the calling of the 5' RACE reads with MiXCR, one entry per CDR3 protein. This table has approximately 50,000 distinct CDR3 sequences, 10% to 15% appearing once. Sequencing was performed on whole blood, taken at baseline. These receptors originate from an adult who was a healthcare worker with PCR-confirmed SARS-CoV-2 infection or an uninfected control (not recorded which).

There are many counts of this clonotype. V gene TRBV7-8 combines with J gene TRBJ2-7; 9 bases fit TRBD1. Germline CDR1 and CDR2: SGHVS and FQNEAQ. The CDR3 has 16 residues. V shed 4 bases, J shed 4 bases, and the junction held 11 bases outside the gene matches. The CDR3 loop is CASSSPFGTGLYEQYF. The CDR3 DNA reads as TGTGCCAGCAGCTCTCCTTTCGGGACAGGGTTATACGAGCAGTACTTC.

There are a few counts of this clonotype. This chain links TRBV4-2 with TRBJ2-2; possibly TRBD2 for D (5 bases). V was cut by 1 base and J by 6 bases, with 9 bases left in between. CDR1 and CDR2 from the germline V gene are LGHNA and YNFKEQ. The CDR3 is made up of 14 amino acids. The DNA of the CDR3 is TGTGCCAGCAGCCAAGGTGGCGGGCCCGGGGAGCTGTTTTTT. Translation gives CASSQGGGPGELFF.

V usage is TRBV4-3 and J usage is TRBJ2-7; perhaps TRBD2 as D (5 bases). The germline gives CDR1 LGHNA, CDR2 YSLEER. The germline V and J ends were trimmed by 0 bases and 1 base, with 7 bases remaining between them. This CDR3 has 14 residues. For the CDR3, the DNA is TGCGCCAGCAGCCAAGATCGGGGATCCTACGAGCAGTACTTC. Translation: CASSQDRGSYEQYF.

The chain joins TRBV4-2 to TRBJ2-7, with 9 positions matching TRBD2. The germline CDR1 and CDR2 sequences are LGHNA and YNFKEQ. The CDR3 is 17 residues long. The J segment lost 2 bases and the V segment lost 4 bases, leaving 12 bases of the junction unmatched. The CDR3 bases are TGTGCCAGCAGCCTCCCATACGTAGCGGGAGCTACCTACGAGCAGTACTTC. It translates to CASSLPYVAGATYEQYF.

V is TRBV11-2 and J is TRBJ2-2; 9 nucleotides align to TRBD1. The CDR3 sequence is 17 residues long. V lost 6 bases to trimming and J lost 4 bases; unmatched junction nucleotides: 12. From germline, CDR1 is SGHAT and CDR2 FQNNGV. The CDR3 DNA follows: TGTGCCAGCAGACACCTACAGGGGGCGCGTTCCACCGGGGAGCTGTTTTTT. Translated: CASRHLQGARSTGELFF. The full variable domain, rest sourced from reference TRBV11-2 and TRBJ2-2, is EAGVAQSPRYKIIEKRQSVAFWCNPISGHATLYWYQQILGQGPKLLIQFQNNGVVDDSQLPKDRFSAERLKGVDSTLKIQPAKLEDSAVYLCASRHLQGARSTGELFFGEGSRLTVL.

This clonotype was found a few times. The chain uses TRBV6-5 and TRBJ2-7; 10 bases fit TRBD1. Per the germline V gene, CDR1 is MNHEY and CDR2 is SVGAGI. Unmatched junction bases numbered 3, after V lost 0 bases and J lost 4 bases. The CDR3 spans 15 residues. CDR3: CASSYSRQGAYEQYF. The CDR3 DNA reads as TGTGCCAGCAGTTACTCGAGACAGGGGGCTTACGAGCAGTACTTC.

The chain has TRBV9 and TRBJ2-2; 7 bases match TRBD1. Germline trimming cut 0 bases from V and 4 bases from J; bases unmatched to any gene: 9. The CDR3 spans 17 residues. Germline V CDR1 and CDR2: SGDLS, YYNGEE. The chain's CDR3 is CASSVGATGLVTGELFF. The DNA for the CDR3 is TGTGCCAGCAGCGTAGGTGCGACAGGGTTAGTCACCGGGGAGCTGTTTTTT.

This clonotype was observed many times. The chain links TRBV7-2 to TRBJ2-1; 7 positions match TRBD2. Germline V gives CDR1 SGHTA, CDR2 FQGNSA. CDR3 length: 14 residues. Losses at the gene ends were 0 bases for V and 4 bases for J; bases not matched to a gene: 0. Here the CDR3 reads CASSLAGGYNEQFF. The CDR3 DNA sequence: TGTGCCAGCAGCTTAGCGGGAGGGTACAATGAGCAGTTCTTC.

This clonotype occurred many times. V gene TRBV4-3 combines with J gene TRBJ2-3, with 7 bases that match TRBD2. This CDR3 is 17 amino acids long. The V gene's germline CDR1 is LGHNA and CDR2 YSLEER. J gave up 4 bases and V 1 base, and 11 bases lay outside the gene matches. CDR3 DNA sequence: TGCGCCAGCAGCCAAGTAGAGGTGGGAGGGGAGGCAGATACGCAGTATTTT. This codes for CASSQVEVGGEADTQYF.

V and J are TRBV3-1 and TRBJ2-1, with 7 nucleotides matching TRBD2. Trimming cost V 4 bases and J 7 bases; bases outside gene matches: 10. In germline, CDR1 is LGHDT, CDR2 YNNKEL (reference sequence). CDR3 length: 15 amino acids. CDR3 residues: CASSPIAGESNEQFF. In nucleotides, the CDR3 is TGTGCCAGCAGCCCCATCGCGGGAGAATCAAATGAGCAGTTCTTC.

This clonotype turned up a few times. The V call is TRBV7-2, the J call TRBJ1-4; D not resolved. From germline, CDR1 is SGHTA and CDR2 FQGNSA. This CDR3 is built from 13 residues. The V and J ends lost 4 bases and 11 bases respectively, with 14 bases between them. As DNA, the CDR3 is TGTGCCAGCAGCTCTATCGTAGGAAGGAAACTGTTTTTT. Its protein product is CASSSIVGRKLFF.

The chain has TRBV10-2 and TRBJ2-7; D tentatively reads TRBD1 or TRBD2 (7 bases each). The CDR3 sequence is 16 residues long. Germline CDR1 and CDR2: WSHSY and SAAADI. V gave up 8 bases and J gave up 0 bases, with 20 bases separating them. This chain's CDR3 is CASGGAGTVSSYEQYF. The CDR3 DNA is TGCGCCAGCGGGGGGGCCGGGACAGTGAGCTCCTACGAGCAGTACTTC.

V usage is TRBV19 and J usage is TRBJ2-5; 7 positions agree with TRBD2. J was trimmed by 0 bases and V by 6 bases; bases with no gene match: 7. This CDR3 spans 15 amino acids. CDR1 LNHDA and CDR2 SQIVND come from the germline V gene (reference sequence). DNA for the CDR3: TGTGCCAGTAGAACCACTAGCGCCAACCAAGAGACCCAGTACTTC. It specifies CASRTTSANQETQYF.

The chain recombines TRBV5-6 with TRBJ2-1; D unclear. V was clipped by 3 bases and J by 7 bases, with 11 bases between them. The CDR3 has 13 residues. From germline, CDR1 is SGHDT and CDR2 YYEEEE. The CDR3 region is CASSSDARNEQFF. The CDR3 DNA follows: TGTGCCAGCAGCTCGGACGCTAGGAATGAGCAGTTCTTC. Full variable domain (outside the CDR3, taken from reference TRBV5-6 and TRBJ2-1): DAGVTQSPTHLIKTRGQQVTLRCSPKSGHDTVSWYQQALGQGPQFIFQYYEEEERQRGNFPDRFSGHQFPNYSSELNVNALLLGDSALYLCASSSDARNEQFFGPGTRLTVL.

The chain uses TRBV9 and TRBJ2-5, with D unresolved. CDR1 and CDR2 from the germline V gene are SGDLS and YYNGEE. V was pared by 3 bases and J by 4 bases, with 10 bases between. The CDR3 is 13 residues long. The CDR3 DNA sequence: TGTGCCAGCAGCGCGATTCCCGGAGAGACCCAGTACTTC. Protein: CASSAIPGETQYF.

CDR3 coding DNA: TGTGCCAGCAGCTTGATCAGGGGGCTGGGTTCGACCGGGGAGCTGTTTTTT. This codes for CASSLIRGLGSTGELFF. The J gene is TRBJ2-2, the V gene TRBV13, with 8 nucleotides matching TRBD1. Trimming cost V 3 bases and J 5 bases; bases outside gene matches: 11. This CDR3 is built from 17 residues. Per the germline V gene, CDR1 is PRHDT and CDR2 is FYEKMQ (reference sequence).

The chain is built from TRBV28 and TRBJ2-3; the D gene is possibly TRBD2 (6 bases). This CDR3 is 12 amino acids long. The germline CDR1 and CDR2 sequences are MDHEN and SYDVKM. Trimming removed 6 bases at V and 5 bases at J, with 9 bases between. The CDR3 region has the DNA TGTGCCAGCAGGACTAGGGGAGATACGCAGTATTTT. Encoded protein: CASRTRGDTQYF.

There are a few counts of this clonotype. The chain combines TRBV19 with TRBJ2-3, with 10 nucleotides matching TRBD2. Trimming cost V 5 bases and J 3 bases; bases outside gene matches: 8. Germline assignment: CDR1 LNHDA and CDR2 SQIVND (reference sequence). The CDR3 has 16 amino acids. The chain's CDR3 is CASSVLAGGGTDTQYF. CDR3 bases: TGTGCCAGTAGTGTATTAGCGGGAGGCGGGACAGATACGCAGTATTTT.

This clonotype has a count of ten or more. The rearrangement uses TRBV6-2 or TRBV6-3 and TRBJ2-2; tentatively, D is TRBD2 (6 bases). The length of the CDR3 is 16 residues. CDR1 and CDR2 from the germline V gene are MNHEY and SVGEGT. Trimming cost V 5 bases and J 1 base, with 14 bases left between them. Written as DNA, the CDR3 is TGTGCCAGCAGTCCCCTGGGTAGCGGGAACACCGGGGAGCTGTTTTTT. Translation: CASSPLGSGNTGELFF.

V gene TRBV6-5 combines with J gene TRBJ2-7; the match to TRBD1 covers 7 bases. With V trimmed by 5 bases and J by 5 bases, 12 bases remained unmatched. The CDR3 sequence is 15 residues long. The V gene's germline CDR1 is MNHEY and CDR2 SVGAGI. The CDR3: CASSRRQGKVHEQYF. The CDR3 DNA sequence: TGTGCCAGCAGTCGCCGACAGGGAAAGGTCCACGAGCAGTACTTC.

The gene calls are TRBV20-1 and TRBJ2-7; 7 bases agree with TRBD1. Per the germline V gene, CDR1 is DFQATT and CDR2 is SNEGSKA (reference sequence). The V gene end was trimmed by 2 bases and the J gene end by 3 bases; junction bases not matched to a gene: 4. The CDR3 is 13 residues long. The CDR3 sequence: CSARPGQSYEQYF. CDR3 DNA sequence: TGCAGTGCTAGACCGGGACAGAGCTACGAGCAGTACTTC.

The CDR3, as DNA: TGTGCCAGCAGCCCGGGACAGCCGGGGGCCAACGTCCTGACTTTC. Encoded protein: CASSPGQPGANVLTF. The gene calls are TRBV11-1 and TRBJ2-6; 7 bases are a match to TRBD1. The germline V gene has CDR1 SGHAT and CDR2 FQDESV (reference sequence). This CDR3 contains 15 residues. Trimming took 5 bases from V and 4 from J; bases not matched to a gene: 5.

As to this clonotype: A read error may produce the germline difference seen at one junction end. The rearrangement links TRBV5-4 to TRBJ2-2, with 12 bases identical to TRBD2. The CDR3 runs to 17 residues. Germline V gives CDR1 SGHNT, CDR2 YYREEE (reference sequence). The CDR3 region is CASRRASGRANTGKLFF. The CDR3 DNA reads TGTGCCAGCAGAAGAGCTAGCGGGAGGGCTAACACCGGGAAGCTGTTTTTT.

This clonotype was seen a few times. CDR3 protein: CATRPAGGNYGYTF. The CDR3 DNA reads TGTGCCACAAGACCAGCGGGGGGCAACTATGGCTACACCTTC. The chain has TRBV19 and TRBJ1-2; possibly TRBD1 for D (6 bases). This CDR3 spans 14 amino acids. Germline loops: CDR1 LNHDA, CDR2 SQIVND (reference sequence). Between the trimmed V and J ends, which lost 10 bases and 2 bases, there was a span of 17 bases.

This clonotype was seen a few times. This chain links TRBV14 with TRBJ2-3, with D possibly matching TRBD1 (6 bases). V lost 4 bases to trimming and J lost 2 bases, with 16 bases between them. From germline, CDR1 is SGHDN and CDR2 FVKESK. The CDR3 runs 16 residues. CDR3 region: CASSRAPGHHTDTQYF. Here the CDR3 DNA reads TGTGCCAGCAGCCGAGCACCGGGACACCACACAGATACGCAGTATTTT.